This record covers a single TCR beta chain. Method: immunoSEQ multiplex PCR; TCRdb's copy keeps in-frame clones and lacks some. Altogether 80,000 or so clones are present, around 95% being singletons, with the ten largest covering 6.2%. The data stem from a study of control samples from healthy donors and cancer patients. The V segment lost 6 bases and the J segment 9 bases; nucleotides outside the gene matches: 10. The CDR3 contains 14 residues. Germline CDR1 SGDLS, CDR2 YYNGEE. The chain recombines TRBV9 with TRBJ2-1, with 9 bases aligning to TRBD1. Sequencing was done on a sample of blood. The TCR sequence derives from a middle-aged woman in good health. The CDR3 sequence is CASTRAGQGREQFF. The CDR3 region has the DNA TGTGCCAGCACCCGGGCGGGACAGGGCCGTGAGCAGTTCTTC.